Presented here are 10 T cell receptor beta chains from one specimen sequenced in a study of T cell repertoires in cytomegalovirus infection (dated by TCRdb to between 2019 and 2020). TCRdb shows the sequencer as Illumina HiSeq 1500. The raw public data were reprocessed by TCRdb itself: fastp quality trimming at Q25, MiXCR clonotype calling, in-frame beta chains only. Each record represents a unique CDR3 protein, reported with the most common genes and DNA among its rows. This sample comprises 150,000 to 200,000 distinct CDR3 sequences, roughly 14% of them detected only once. Over 20% of the sample rests with the top ten. Sequencing input: PBMCs. The receptors were sampled from a human donor in good health (CMV status not recorded). Some clones in this sample may be carry-over from other donors' samples.

In this sample, this clonotype turned up many times. The rearrangement links TRBV7-2 to TRBJ2-3; D is perhaps TRBD2 (5 bases). Germline V gives CDR1 SGHTA, CDR2 FQGNSA. The V gene lost 3 bases and the J gene lost 4 bases, with 17 bases spanning the gap. This CDR3 comprises 16 residues. The CDR3 spells CASSFIGELLSDTQYF. CDR3 sequence (DNA): TGTGCCAGCAGCTTCATTGGGGAGTTGTTGTCAGATACGCAGTATTTT. Drawing the rest from reference TRBV7-2 and TRBJ2-3, the complete variable domain is GAGVSQSPSNKVTEKGKDVELRCDPISGHTALYWYRQSLGQGLEFLIYFQGNSAPDKSGLPSDRFSAERTGGSVSTLTIQRTQQEDSAVYLCASSFIGELLSDTQYFGPGTRLTVL.

In this sample, this clonotype turned up many times. J is TRBJ1-1 and V is TRBV6-2 or TRBV6-3, with a weak D call TRBD1 (5 bases). The CDR3 covers 15 residues. The V end was cut by 0 bases, the J end by 0 bases, with 8 bases between. Germline CDR1 is MNHEY and CDR2 is SVGEGT. The CDR3 coding sequence is TGTGCCAGCAGTTACTCGACAGCATTGAACACTGAAGCTTTCTTT. Translated, it gives CASSYSTALNTEAFF.

This sequence joins TRBV7-9 and TRBJ1-2, with a weak D call TRBD1 (6 bases). This CDR3 contains 15 residues. Trimming took 0 bases from V and 0 from J, leaving 8 bases between them. The germline CDR1 and CDR2 sequences are SEHNR and FQNEAQ (reference sequence). CDR3 bases: TGTGCCAGCAGCTTAGCCGGGACATCTAACTATGGCTACACCTTC. This gives the protein CASSLAGTSNYGYTF.

This clonotype has a count of ten or more. The chain uses TRBV28 and TRBJ2-3, with 13 bases matching TRBD2. Per the germline V gene, CDR1 is MDHEN and CDR2 is SYDVKM. J gave up 2 bases and V 5 bases, and 4 bases lay outside the gene matches. The CDR3 has 16 amino acids. CDR3: CASSPGTSGTTDTQYF. The CDR3 coding sequence is TGTGCCAGCAGTCCCGGGACTAGCGGGACCACAGATACGCAGTATTTT.

The chain couples TRBV10-2 to TRBJ1-1; D gene uncertain. This CDR3 has 11 residues. The V gene lost 6 bases and the J gene lost 3 bases, with 5 bases spanning the gap. Germline CDR1 is WSHSY and CDR2 is SAAADI. The chain's CDR3 is CASRTHTEAFF. In DNA, the CDR3 is TGCGCCAGCAGGACTCACACTGAAGCTTTCTTT.

This clonotype was seen a few times. The V and J genes are TRBV7-9 and TRBJ1-1; D remains unclear. CDR1 and CDR2 (germline): SEHNR, FQNEAQ (reference sequence). Trimming shortened V by 5 bases and J by 2 bases, and 12 bases separated the two germline ends. The CDR3 covers 14 residues. CDR3 sequence reads: CASSLATFNTEAFF. The CDR3 DNA is TGTGCCAGCAGCCTCGCCACTTTCAACACTGAAGCTTTCTTT.

The sample holds many counts of this clonotype. The chain links TRBV28 to TRBJ2-3, with D possibly matching TRBD2 (7 bases). The CDR3 consists of 14 residues. Germline CDR1 reads MDHEN; CDR2 reads SYDVKM. The V end lost 5 bases, the J end lost 4 bases, and 13 bases lay between the germline ends. Here the CDR3 DNA reads TGTGCCAGCAGTCAAAGGGGGGGAGCAGATACGCAGTATTTT. It encodes CASSQRGGADTQYF.

The rearrangement joins TRBV2 to TRBJ1-5, with 9 bases identical to TRBD1. The length of the CDR3 is 15 residues. Germline V gives CDR1 SNHLY, CDR2 FYNNEI. V shed 4 bases, J shed 3 bases, and the junction held 4 bases outside the gene matches. CDR3 sequence: CASSGGQGHNQPQHF. CDR3 nucleotides: TGTGCCAGCAGTGGGGGACAGGGTCACAATCAGCCCCAGCATTTT.

In its sample, this clonotype was seen many times. The chain employs TRBV18 and TRBJ2-7; 9 nucleotides agree with TRBD2. This CDR3 comprises 15 residues. The V gene end was trimmed by 2 bases and the J gene end by 4 bases; junction bases not matched to a gene: 6. CDR1 and CDR2 from the germline V gene are KGHSH and LQKENI. CDR3 amino acids: CASSPATSGSYEQYF. The CDR3 DNA sequence: TGTGCCAGCTCACCAGCCACTAGCGGGTCATACGAGCAGTACTTC.

In this sample, this clonotype turned up a few times. The chain is built from TRBV5-1 and TRBJ1-2; D not resolved. This CDR3 is built from 15 residues. CDR1 is SGHRS and CDR2 is YFSETQ in the germline V gene. Trimming took 0 bases from V and 4 from J, leaving 13 bases between them. CDR3: CASSLDTTRAYGYTF. Here the CDR3 DNA reads TGCGCCAGCAGCTTGGATACAACTCGGGCCTATGGCTACACCTTC.